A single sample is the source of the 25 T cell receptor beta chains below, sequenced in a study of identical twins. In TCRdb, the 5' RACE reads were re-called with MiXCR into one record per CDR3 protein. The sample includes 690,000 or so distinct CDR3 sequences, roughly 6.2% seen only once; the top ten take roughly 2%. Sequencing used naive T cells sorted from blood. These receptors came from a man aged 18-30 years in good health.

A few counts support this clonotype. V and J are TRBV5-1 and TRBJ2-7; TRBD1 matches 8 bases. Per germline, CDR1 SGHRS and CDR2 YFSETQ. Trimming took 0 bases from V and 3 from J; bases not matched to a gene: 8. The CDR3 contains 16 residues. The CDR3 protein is CASSLAATGVGYEQYF. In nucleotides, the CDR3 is TGCGCCAGCAGCTTGGCCGCGACAGGGGTGGGCTACGAGCAGTACTTC. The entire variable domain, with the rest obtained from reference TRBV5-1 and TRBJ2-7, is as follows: KAGVTQTPRYLIKTRGQQVTLSCSPISGHRSVSWYQQTPGQGLQFLFEYFSETQRNKGNFPGRFSGRQFSNSRSEMNVSTLELGDSALYLCASSLAATGVGYEQYFGPGTRLTVT.

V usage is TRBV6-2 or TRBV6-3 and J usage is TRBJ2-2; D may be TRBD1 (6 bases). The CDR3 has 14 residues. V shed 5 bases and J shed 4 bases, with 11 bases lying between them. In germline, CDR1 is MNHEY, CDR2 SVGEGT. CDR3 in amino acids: CASSTTGFTGELFF. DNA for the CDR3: TGTGCCAGCAGTACTACAGGGTTCACCGGGGAGCTGTTTTTT.

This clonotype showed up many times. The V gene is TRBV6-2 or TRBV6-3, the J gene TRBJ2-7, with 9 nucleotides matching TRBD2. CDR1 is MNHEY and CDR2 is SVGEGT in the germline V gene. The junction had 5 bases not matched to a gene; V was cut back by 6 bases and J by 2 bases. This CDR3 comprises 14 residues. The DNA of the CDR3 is TGTGCCAGCAGGCGGACTAGCGTAGCCTACGAGCAGTACGTC. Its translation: CASRRTSVAYEQYV.

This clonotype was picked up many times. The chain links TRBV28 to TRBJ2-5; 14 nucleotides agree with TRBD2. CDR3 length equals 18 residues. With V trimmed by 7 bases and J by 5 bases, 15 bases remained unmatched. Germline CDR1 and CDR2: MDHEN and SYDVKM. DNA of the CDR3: TGTGCCAGCACCTTGGGACTAGCGGGAGAGGTAACGAGGGAGACCCAGTACTTC. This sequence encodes CASTLGLAGEVTRETQYF.

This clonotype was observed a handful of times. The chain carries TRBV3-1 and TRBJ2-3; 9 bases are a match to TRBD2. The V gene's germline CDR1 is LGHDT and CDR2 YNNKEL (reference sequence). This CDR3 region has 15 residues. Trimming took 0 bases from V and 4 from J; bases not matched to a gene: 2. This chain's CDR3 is CASSQDSGSADTQYF. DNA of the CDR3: TGTGCCAGCAGCCAAGATAGCGGGAGCGCAGATACGCAGTATTTT.

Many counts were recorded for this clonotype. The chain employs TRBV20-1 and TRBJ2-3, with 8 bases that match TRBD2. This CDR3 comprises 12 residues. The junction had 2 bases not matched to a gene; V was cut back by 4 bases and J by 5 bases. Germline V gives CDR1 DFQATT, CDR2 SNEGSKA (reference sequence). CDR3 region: CSATLAGDTQYF. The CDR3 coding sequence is TGCAGTGCTACCCTAGCGGGAGATACGCAGTATTTT.

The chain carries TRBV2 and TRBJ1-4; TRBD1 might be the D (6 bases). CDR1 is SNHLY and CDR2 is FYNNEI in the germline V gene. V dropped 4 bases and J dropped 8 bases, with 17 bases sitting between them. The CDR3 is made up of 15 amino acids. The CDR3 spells CASSAERGRNEKLFF. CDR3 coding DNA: TGTGCCAGCAGTGCTGAAAGGGGGAGGAACGAAAAACTGTTTTTT.

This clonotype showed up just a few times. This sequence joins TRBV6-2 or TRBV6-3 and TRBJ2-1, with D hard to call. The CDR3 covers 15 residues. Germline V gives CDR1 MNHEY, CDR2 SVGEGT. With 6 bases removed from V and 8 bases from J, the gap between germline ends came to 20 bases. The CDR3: CASSLRAPKVDEQFF. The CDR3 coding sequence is TGTGCCAGCAGCCTCCGGGCCCCGAAGGTCGATGAGCAGTTCTTC.

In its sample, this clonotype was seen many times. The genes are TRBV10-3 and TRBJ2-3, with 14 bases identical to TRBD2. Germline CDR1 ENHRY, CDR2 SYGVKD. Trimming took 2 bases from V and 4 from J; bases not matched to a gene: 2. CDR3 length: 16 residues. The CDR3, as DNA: TGTGCCATCAGTGAGCAGGGACTAGCGGGAGCAGATACGCAGTATTTT. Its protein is CAISEQGLAGADTQYF.

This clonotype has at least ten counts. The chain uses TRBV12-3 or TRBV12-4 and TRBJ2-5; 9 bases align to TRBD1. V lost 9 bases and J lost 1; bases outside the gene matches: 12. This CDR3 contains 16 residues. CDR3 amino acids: CASKHRGLATQETQYF. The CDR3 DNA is TGTGCCAGTAAGCACAGGGGGCTAGCCACCCAAGAGACCCAGTACTTC.

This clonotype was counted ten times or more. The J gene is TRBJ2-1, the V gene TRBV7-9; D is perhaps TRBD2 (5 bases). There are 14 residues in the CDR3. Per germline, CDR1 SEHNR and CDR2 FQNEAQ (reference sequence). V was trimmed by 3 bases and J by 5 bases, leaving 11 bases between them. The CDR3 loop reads CASSLFLRDNEQFF. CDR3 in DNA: TGTGCCAGCAGCTTGTTCCTGAGGGACAATGAGCAGTTCTTC.

The chain's CDR3 is CASSLDSGPEYNEQFF. The CDR3 nucleotides are TGTGCCAGCAGCTTAGACTCGGGGCCCGAATACAATGAGCAGTTCTTC. V gene TRBV11-3 combines with J gene TRBJ2-1; D tentatively reads TRBD1 or TRBD2 (5 bases each). From germline, CDR1 is SGHNT and CDR2 YENEEA. The CDR3 has 16 residues. The V and J ends lost 0 bases and 4 bases respectively, with 13 bases between them. Full variable domain (outside the CDR3, taken from reference TRBV11-3 and TRBJ2-1): EAGVVQSPRYKIIEKKQPVAFWCNPISGHNTLYWYLQNLGQGPELLIRYENEEAVDDSQLPKDRFSAERLKGVDSTLKIQPAELGDSAVYLCASSLDSGPEYNEQFFGPGTRLTVL.

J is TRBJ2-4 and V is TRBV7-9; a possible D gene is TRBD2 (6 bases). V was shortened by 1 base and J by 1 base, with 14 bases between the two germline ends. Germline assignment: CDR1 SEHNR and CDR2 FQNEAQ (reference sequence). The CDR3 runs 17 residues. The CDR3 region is CASSLGGLRDAKNIQYF. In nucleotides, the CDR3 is TGTGCCAGCAGCTTAGGAGGATTGCGGGACGCCAAAAACATTCAGTACTTC.

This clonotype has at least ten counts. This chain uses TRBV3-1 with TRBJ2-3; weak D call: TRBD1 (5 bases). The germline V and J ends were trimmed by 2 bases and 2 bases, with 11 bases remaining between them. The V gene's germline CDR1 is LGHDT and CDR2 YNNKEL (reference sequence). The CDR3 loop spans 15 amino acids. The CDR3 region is CASSQTQASTDTQYF. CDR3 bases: TGTGCCAGCAGCCAAACACAGGCGTCCACAGATACGCAGTATTTT.

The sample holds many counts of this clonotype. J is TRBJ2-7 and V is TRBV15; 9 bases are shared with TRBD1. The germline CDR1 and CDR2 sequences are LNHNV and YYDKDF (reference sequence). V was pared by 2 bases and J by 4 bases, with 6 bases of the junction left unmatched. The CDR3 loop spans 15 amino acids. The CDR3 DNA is TGTGCCACCAGCAGACCCACAGGGGGCCCGTACGAGCAGTACTTC. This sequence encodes CATSRPTGGPYEQYF.

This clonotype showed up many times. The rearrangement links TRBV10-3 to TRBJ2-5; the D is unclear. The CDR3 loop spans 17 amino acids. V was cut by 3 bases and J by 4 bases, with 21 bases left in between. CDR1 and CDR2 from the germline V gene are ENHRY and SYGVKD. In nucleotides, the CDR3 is TGTGCCATCAGTGATAATGCGGCCCAGATAAACCGAGAGACCCAGTACTTC. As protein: CAISDNAAQINRETQYF.

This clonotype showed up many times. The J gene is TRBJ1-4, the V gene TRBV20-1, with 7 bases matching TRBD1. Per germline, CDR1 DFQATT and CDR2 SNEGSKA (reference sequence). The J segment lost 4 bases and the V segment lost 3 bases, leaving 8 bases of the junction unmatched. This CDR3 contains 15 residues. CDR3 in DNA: TGCAGTGCTAGGGTCTTGGACAGGAGTAATGAAAAACTGTTTTTT. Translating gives CSARVLDRSNEKLFF.

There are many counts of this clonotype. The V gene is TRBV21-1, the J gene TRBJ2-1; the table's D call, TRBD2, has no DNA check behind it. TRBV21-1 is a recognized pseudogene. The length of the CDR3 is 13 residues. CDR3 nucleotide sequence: TGTGCCAGCAGCAACCTTGGAGGCAATGAGCAGTTCTTC. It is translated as CASSNLGGNEQFF.

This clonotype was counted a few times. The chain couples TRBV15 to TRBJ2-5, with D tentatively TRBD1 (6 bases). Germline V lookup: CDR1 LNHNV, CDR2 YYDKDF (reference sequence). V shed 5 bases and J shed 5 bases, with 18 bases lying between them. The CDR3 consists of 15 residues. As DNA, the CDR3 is TGTGCCACCAGCCGAATTACAGGGTGGTTGGAGACCCAGTACTTC. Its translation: CATSRITGWLETQYF.

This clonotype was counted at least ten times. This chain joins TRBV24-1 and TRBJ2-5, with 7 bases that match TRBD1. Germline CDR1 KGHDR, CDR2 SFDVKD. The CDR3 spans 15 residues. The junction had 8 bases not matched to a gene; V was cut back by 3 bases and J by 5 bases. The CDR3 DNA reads TGTGCCACCAGTGATCCCGACAGGGTAGGGGAGACCCAGTACTTC. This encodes CATSDPDRVGETQYF.

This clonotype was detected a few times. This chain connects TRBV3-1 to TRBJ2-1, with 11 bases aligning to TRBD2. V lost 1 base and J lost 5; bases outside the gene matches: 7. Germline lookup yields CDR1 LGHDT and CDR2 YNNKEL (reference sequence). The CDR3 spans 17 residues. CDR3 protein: CASSQATGLAADNEQFF. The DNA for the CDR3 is TGTGCCAGCAGCCAAGCTACGGGACTAGCGGCAGACAATGAGCAGTTCTTC.

The chain's CDR3 is CARGLFGGGDNEQFF. As DNA, the CDR3 is TGTGCCAGGGGGCTATTTGGCGGGGGAGACAATGAGCAGTTCTTC. The chain has TRBV7-3 and TRBJ2-1, with TRBD2 matching 7 bases. Trimming took 9 bases from V and 5 from J; bases not matched to a gene: 13. This CDR3 is built from 15 residues. The V gene's germline CDR1 is SGHTA and CDR2 FQGTGA.

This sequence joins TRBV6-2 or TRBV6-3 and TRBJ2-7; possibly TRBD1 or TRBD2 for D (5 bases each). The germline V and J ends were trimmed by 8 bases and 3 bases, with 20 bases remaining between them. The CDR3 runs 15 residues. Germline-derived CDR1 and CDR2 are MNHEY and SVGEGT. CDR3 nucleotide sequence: TGTGCCAGCCGGGGCCGCGGAAACCCACTCTACGAGCAGTACTTC. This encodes CASRGRGNPLYEQYF.

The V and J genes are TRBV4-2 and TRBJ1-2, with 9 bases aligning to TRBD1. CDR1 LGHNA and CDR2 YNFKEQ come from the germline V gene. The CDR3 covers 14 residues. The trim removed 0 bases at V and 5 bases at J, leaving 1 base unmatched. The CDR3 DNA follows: TGTGCCAGCAGCCAAGACGGGACAGGGTATGGCTACACCTTC. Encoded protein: CASSQDGTGYGYTF.

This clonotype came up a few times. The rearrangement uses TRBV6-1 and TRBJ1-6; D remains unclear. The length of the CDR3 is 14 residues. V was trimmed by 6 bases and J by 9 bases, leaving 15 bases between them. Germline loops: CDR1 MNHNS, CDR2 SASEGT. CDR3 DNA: TGTGCCAGCAGCGCGGGGAACATGGGTTCACCCCTCCACTTT. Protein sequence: CASSAGNMGSPLHF.